This T cell receptor beta chain was recovered during a study of cytomegalovirus exposure and HLA in healthy donors. In regard to this clone: The antigen is not known.

CDR1 and CDR2 (germline): SGDLS, YYNGEE. The V segment lost 4 bases and the J segment 4 bases; nucleotides outside the gene matches: 3. The CDR3 loop spans 13 amino acids. Regarding donors, all were healthy bone marrow donors. 60 Vbeta and 13 Jbeta primers were used in PCR. TCRdb keeps only in-frame clones here, not all; method: immunoSEQ multiplex PCR. In the table there are 100,000 or so clones, just over 75% of which are singletons. Overall study results and limits: The likely explanation for a cluster of highly shared sequence variants was sequencing artifact. A later analysis reported that several of the most significant clusters appeared to be linked to common viral pathogens, among them Epstein-Barr virus. Analyzed later, most CMV-associated TCR beta chains appeared HLA-restricted.

Sequencing used PBMCs. The TCR originated in a man aged 40-55 years in good health and CMV-seropositive. This sequence joins TRBV9 and TRBJ2-7; TRBD2 matches 9 bases. The CDR3 sequence is CASSSGLAYEQYF. The DNA for the CDR3 is TGTGCCAGCAGCTCGGGACTAGCTTACGAGCAGTACTTC.